This T cell receptor (beta chain) was identified in a study of blood T cell repertoires in COVID-19. About the study: Donors in the United States, Italy and Spain gave samples during acute or convalescent COVID-19. T cells, B-cell-depleted T cells, or PBMCs provided the cDNA or gDNA that served as material.

This CDR3 spans 16 amino acids. CDR1 is LGHNA, CDR2 YSLEER, per germline. Source study methods: Reference gene primer amplification in the assay estimated nucleated cell counts. Clones were read by immunoSEQ multiplex PCR, and TCRdb kept only the in-frame ones, dropping some. The DNA was the basis for D and trimming; V, J and clone size are from that table. The sample contains about 140,000 clones, 88% of which appear only once. On this clone: At one end, the junction sequence differs from germline, possibly due to a read error.

Material for sequencing was peripheral blood. The sequence derives from a woman aged 55-69 years with acute or convalescent COVID-19. The gene calls are TRBV4-3 and TRBJ2-1, with D possibly TRBD1 on 5 matching bases. The CDR3 loop reads CASSQDYGASYNEQFF. In nucleotides, the CDR3 is TGCGCCAGCAGCCAAGATTATGGGGCTTCCTACAACGAGCAGTTCTTC.